What follows are 29 T cell receptor beta chains derived from one specimen sequenced in a study of cytomegalovirus exposure and HLA in healthy donors. This PCR relied on a set of 60 Vbeta primers and 13 Jbeta primers. Data came from immunoSEQ multiplex PCR; TCRdb stores just in-frame clones and leaves some out. The data show over 150,000 clones, with roughly four fifths seen just once and approximately 11% held by the top ten. Sequencing used PBMCs. These receptors originate from a man aged 50-60 years in good health and CMV-seropositive.

This chain links TRBV5-1 with TRBJ2-2; TRBD1 aligns across 10 bases. V lost 3 bases to trimming and J lost 6 bases; unmatched junction nucleotides: 11. Germline V CDR1 and CDR2: SGHRS, YFSETQ. The length of the CDR3 is 17 residues. The CDR3 DNA is TGCGCCAGCAGCTCATCCCGGGACAGGGGTTTACCCGGGGAGCTGTTTTTT. Amino acids: CASSSSRDRGLPGELFF.

The gene calls are TRBV5-1 and TRBJ2-7, with D tentatively TRBD2 (7 bases). Germline V gene data show CDR1 as SGHRS and CDR2 as YFSETQ. This CDR3 spans 15 amino acids. Trimming cost V 3 bases and J 7 bases, with 20 bases left between them. This CDR3 reads CASSSTRGAIGEQYF. In DNA form, the CDR3 reads TGCGCCAGCAGCTCAACTCGGGGGGCAATCGGAGAGCAGTACTTC.

V gene TRBV29-1 combines with J gene TRBJ2-7; TRBD1 matches at 7 bases. The germline V gene encodes CDR1 SQVTM and CDR2 ANQGSEA. This CDR3 spans 12 amino acids. V shed 2 bases and J 7 bases; nucleotides not matched to a gene: 5. The CDR3 nucleotides read TGCAGCGTTGAATCACAGGGGTGGGAGCAGTACTTC. Translation gives CSVESQGWEQYF.

The rearrangement links TRBV28 to TRBJ2-5, with D possibly TRBD1 on 6 matching bases. In germline, CDR1 is MDHEN, CDR2 SYDVKM. Trimming left V 1 base short and J 3 bases short, with 12 bases between. This CDR3 has 15 amino acids. CDR3 sequence reads: CASSLSGSGEETQYF. Written as DNA, the CDR3 is TGTGCCAGCAGTTTATCGGGGTCAGGGGAAGAGACCCAGTACTTC. Full variable domain (rest looked up from reference TRBV28 and TRBJ2-5): DVKVTQSSRYLVKRTGEKVFLECVQDMDHENMFWYRQDPGLGLRLIYFSYDVKMKEKGDIPEGYSVSREKKERFSLILESASTNQTSMYLCASSLSGSGEETQYFGPGTRLLVL.

V usage is TRBV6-5 and J usage is TRBJ2-1, with TRBD1 identical over 11 bases. This CDR3 comprises 15 residues. V gave up 6 bases and J gave up 3 bases; unmatched junction bases: 4. Germline lookup yields CDR1 MNHEY and CDR2 SVGAGI. Here the CDR3 reads CASRRTGGNYNEQFF. The DNA of the CDR3 is TGTGCCAGCAGACGGACAGGGGGCAACTACAATGAGCAGTTCTTC.

The chain carries TRBV28 and TRBJ2-7; D may be TRBD1 (6 bases). The CDR3 spans 13 residues. Between the trimmed V and J ends, which lost 8 bases and 5 bases, there was a span of 16 bases. Germline assignment: CDR1 MDHEN and CDR2 SYDVKM. In DNA, the CDR3 is TGTGCCAGCGGCCTACAGGGTTTTGACGAGCAGTACTTC. Translating gives CASGLQGFDEQYF.

The rearrangement joins TRBV11-1 to TRBJ2-2, with 7 bases identical to TRBD1. Unmatched junction bases numbered 11, after V lost 8 bases and J lost 2 bases. There are 16 residues in the CDR3. Germline lookup yields CDR1 SGHAT and CDR2 FQDESV (reference sequence). CDR3 sequence reads: CASADGTAENTGELFF. As DNA, the CDR3 is TGTGCCAGCGCGGATGGGACAGCCGAAAACACCGGGGAGCTGTTTTTT.

J is TRBJ2-3 and V is TRBV5-6, with D perhaps matching TRBD2 (5 bases). V gave up 4 bases and J gave up 0 bases, with 9 bases separating them. This CDR3 is 14 amino acids long. CDR1 SGHDT and CDR2 YYEEEE come from the germline V gene. The CDR3 nucleotides read TGTGCCAGCAGCATCAGCGGAAGCACAGATACGCAGTATTTT. Translating gives CASSISGSTDTQYF.

The sample holds a few counts of this clone. The rearrangement links TRBV18 to TRBJ2-7; the D gene is possibly TRBD1 (6 bases). V lost 5 bases and J lost 2, with 19 bases in between. Looked up from germline, CDR1 is KGHSH and CDR2 is LQKENI. The CDR3 has 16 amino acids. The CDR3 loop reads CASSSTQGTFTYEQYF. CDR3 bases: TGTGCCAGCTCATCCACTCAGGGGACATTTACCTACGAGCAGTACTTC.

The J gene is TRBJ2-3, the V gene TRBV29-1; TRBD1 might be the D (5 bases). Germline V gives CDR1 SQVTM, CDR2 ANQGSEA. There are 15 residues in the CDR3. The V end lost 5 bases, the J end lost 2 bases, and 17 bases lay between the germline ends. The CDR3 coding sequence is TGCAGCGTTCGAAGAAGAAAGGGGAACACAGATACGCAGTATTTT. This translates into CSVRRRKGNTDTQYF.

V gene TRBV11-2 combines with J gene TRBJ1-5, with a possible D match to TRBD1 (5 bases). CDR1 and CDR2 from the germline V gene are SGHAT and FQNNGV. The CDR3 is 14 residues long. V lost 4 bases, J lost 7 bases, and 14 bases lay in between. CDR3 residues: CASSYDRVGQPQHF. The CDR3 coding sequence is TGTGCCAGCAGCTATGACAGAGTAGGGCAGCCCCAGCATTTT.

V usage is TRBV7-9 and J usage is TRBJ1-4; D remains ambiguous. This CDR3 region has 13 residues. The V and J ends lost 5 bases and 3 bases respectively, with 7 bases between them. The germline gives CDR1 SEHNR, CDR2 FQNEAQ (reference sequence). The CDR3 DNA reads TGTGCCAGCAGCCGAATAGCTAATGAAAAACTGTTTTTT. Translating it yields CASSRIANEKLFF.

The chain employs TRBV6-5 and TRBJ2-1; 10 bases are shared with TRBD2. Per germline, CDR1 MNHEY and CDR2 SVGAGI. The CDR3 contains 15 residues. The J segment lost 4 bases and the V segment lost 6 bases, leaving 6 bases of the junction unmatched. CDR3 sequence: CASRLAGEGYNEQFF. Written as DNA, the CDR3 is TGTGCCAGCAGGCTAGCGGGAGAGGGGTACAATGAGCAGTTCTTC.

The sample holds one count of this clone. V usage is TRBV7-2 and J usage is TRBJ1-6; 9 nucleotides agree with TRBD1. The junction had 5 bases not matched to a gene; V was cut back by 2 bases and J by 6 bases. The CDR3 extends over 16 amino acids. Germline V gene lookup returns CDR1 SGHTA and CDR2 FQGNSA. The CDR3 reads CASSLMTGGANSPLHF. CDR3 DNA sequence: TGTGCCAGCAGCTTAATGACAGGGGGGGCTAATTCACCCCTCCACTTT.

Note on this clone: The same CDR3 also results from other DNA sequences found in this sample. The chain uses TRBV18 and TRBJ2-2; the D is unclear. Germline lookup yields CDR1 KGHSH and CDR2 LQKENI. The CDR3 totals 13 residues. V dropped 4 bases and J dropped 1 base, with 4 bases sitting between them. The CDR3 DNA reads as TGTGCCAGCTCACGGCAGAACACCGGGGAGCTGTTTTTT. Its translation is CASSRQNTGELFF.

This clone was counted a few times. The V and J genes are TRBV7-3 and TRBJ1-1; D gene uncertain. CDR1 is SGHTA and CDR2 is FQGTGA in the germline V gene. The CDR3 spans 13 residues. Between the trimmed V and J ends, which lost 2 bases and 1 base, there was a span of 5 bases. The CDR3 DNA follows: TGTGCCAGCAGCTTAGAGGGGAACACTGAAGCTTTCTTT. Protein sequence: CASSLEGNTEAFF.

The V and J genes are TRBV6-4 and TRBJ1-1; D remains ambiguous. The CDR3 is 17 residues long. V dropped 3 bases and J dropped 1 base, with 18 bases sitting between them. Germline V gene sequence: CDR1 MRHNA, CDR2 SNTAGT. The CDR3 is CASSEPRPNYPNTEAFF. In DNA, the CDR3 is TGTGCCAGCAGTGAACCGAGACCTAACTACCCGAACACTGAAGCTTTCTTT.

The gene calls are TRBV18 and TRBJ1-2; TRBD1 aligns across 8 bases. Germline-derived CDR1 and CDR2 are KGHSH and LQKENI. J was trimmed by 1 base and V by 6 bases; bases with no gene match: 13. The CDR3 is 17 residues long. The CDR3 DNA is TGTGCCAGCTCCCCCTCCGGGACAGGAGACTTTAACTATGGCTACACCTTC. It specifies CASSPSGTGDFNYGYTF.

The chain combines TRBV5-4 with TRBJ2-1; 11 positions agree with TRBD1. J gave up 3 bases and V 0 bases, and 2 bases lay outside the gene matches. This CDR3 is built from 16 residues. CDR1 is SGHNT and CDR2 is YYREEE in the germline V gene (reference sequence). CDR3 sequence (DNA): TGTGCCAGCAGCTTGGCCGGGACAGGGGGCTACAATGAGCAGTTCTTC. It yields the protein CASSLAGTGGYNEQFF.

The count of this clone is one. The J gene is TRBJ1-2, the V gene TRBV6-6; D might be TRBD1 (5 bases). The V end lost 0 bases, the J end lost 12 bases, and 17 bases lay between the germline ends. The CDR3 consists of 14 residues. Germline CDR1 reads MNHNY; CDR2 reads SVGAGI (reference sequence). The CDR3 protein is CASSYSAGGGSNTF. CDR3 coding DNA: TGTGCCAGCAGTTACTCGGCGGGTGGGGGGTCCAACACCTTC.

This clone has a handful of counts. This chain connects TRBV5-6 to TRBJ2-2, with D uncertain. The length of the CDR3 is 13 residues. CDR1 is SGHDT, CDR2 YYEEEE, per germline. Trimming stripped 4 bases from V and 6 bases from J, with 10 bases between. This CDR3 is CASSNPRPGELFF. The CDR3 region has the DNA TGTGCCAGCAGCAATCCGAGGCCCGGGGAGCTGTTTTTT.

This chain joins TRBV9 and TRBJ1-1; 8 positions agree with TRBD1. The CDR3 consists of 14 residues. The junction had 3 bases not matched to a gene; V was cut back by 4 bases and J by 1 base. Germline values: CDR1 SGDLS, CDR2 YYNGEE. The CDR3 sequence: CASSSGTGNTEAFF. CDR3 bases: TGTGCCAGCAGCTCAGGGACAGGGAACACTGAAGCTTTCTTT.

The rearrangement uses TRBV7-9 and TRBJ2-3; D unresolved. CDR1 SEHNR and CDR2 FQNEAQ come from the germline V gene (reference sequence). V was shortened by 5 bases and J by 0 bases, with 12 bases between the two germline ends. The CDR3 contains 15 residues. CDR3 protein: CASSPQHASTDTQYF. CDR3 DNA: TGTGCCAGCAGCCCACAGCATGCTAGCACAGATACGCAGTATTTT.

J is TRBJ1-3 and V is TRBV6-1; a weak D match, TRBD1 (6 bases). This CDR3 spans 16 amino acids. Looked up from germline, CDR1 is MNHNS and CDR2 is SASEGT. V shed 0 bases and J shed 7 bases, with 16 bases lying between them. Here the CDR3 reads CASSEAYQGRRNTIYF. DNA for the CDR3: TGTGCCAGCAGTGAAGCGTACCAGGGGCGACGGAACACCATATATTTT.

This chain links TRBV7-9 with TRBJ1-5; 8 bases map to TRBD1. Germline V CDR1 and CDR2: SEHNR, FQNEAQ (reference sequence). This CDR3 region has 17 residues. The V gene end was trimmed by 0 bases and the J gene end by 4 bases; junction bases not matched to a gene: 8. The CDR3 region is CASSLAAGTGGNQPQHF. DNA of the CDR3: TGTGCCAGCAGCTTAGCGGCCGGGACAGGAGGAAATCAGCCCCAGCATTTT. The entire variable domain, with the rest obtained from reference TRBV7-9 and TRBJ1-5, is as follows: DTGVSQNPRHKITKRGQNVTFRCDPISEHNRLYWYRQTLGQGPEFLTYFQNEAQLEKSRLLSDRFSAERPKGSFSTLEIQRTEQGDSAMYLCASSLAAGTGGNQPQHFGDGTRLSIL.

The chain links TRBV28 to TRBJ2-1; TRBD1 matches at 9 bases. V trimming: 6 bases; J trimming: 5 bases; junction bases outside the gene matches: 17. The CDR3 sequence is 18 residues long. CDR1 MDHEN and CDR2 SYDVKM come from the germline V gene. The CDR3 protein is CASSSTTSTGGPNNEQFF. In DNA form, the CDR3 reads TGTGCCAGCAGCTCAACTACATCAACAGGGGGCCCTAACAATGAGCAGTTCTTC.

The gene calls are TRBV9 and TRBJ1-2; no definite D call. With 3 bases removed from V and 10 bases from J, the gap between germline ends came to 13 bases. The CDR3 is 12 amino acids. Germline assignment: CDR1 SGDLS and CDR2 YYNGEE. In DNA form, the CDR3 reads TGTGCCAGCAGCGGTTCCCTGGGAGACTACACCTTC. Protein: CASSGSLGDYTF.

The chain couples TRBV19 to TRBJ1-5; tentatively, D is TRBD1 (6 bases). This CDR3 is built from 14 residues. In germline, CDR1 is LNHDA, CDR2 SQIVND (reference sequence). Deletions cut 11 bases from V and 1 base from J, with 15 bases between. The CDR3 DNA follows: TGTGCCTCCTCGGGGGGCAGAAGCAATCAGCCCCAGCATTTT. Residues: CASSGGRSNQPQHF.

The chain links TRBV19 to TRBJ2-7; D not certain. In germline, CDR1 is LNHDA, CDR2 SQIVND (reference sequence). This CDR3 contains 13 residues. Trimming pared 3 bases from V and 1 base from J, leaving 7 bases between. The CDR3 DNA is TGTGCCAGTAGTATCGCTACTTCCTACGAGCAGTACTTC. Protein: CASSIATSYEQYF.